This is a list of T cell receptor beta chains from one sample in a study of persistence of HIV-infected CD4 T cells. No antigen is known for these receptors. Here immunoSEQ multiplex PCR was the method, and the copy in TCRdb shows in-frame clones only, minus some. Of more than 15,000 clones in the sample, approximately 65% were seen once. Material: CD4+ T cells sorted from PBMCs after roughly 18-hour stimulation, obtained from a patient who received antiretroviral therapy. These receptors all come from an adult woman with HIV who was CMV-seropositive. CDR3s include the opening cysteine and the closing phenylalanine or tryptophan. The D gene is left open where the match is weak. Not all rows give a size; the values are once, few, many and, for expanded clones, a class.

clone_size j_call v_call d_call cdr3_nt cdr3_aa
. TRBJ1-1 TRBV7-3 . TGTGCCAGCAGCCCCGCTGACCGGGGCACTGAAGCTTTCTTT CASSPADRGTEAFF
. TRBJ1-2 TRBV9 TRBD1 TGTGCCAGCAGCCTCCGGACAGGGGGTGGCTACACCTTC CASSLRTGGGYTF
. TRBJ2-7 TRBV7-2 . TGTGCCAGCAGCCGTCGGACTTACAGCGCCTACGAGCAGTACTTC CASSRRTYSAYEQYF
. TRBJ2-3 TRBV5-1 TRBD2 TGCGCCAGCAGCTCGGGGGGGGCCTGGAGCACAGATACGCAGTATTTT CASSSGGAWSTDTQYF
. TRBJ1-5 TRBV7-9 . TGTGCCAGCAGCTTAGGGGGGCTAGAGCAGCCCCAGCATTTT CASSLGGLEQPQHF
. TRBJ2-7 TRBV28 . TGTGCCAGCAGTGGGAGCCGCGAGCAGTACTTC CASSGSREQYF
. TRBJ1-1 TRBV18 TRBD1 TGTGCCAGCTCCCACGGCACAACAGGGGGCAGAGGTGAAGCTTTCTTT CASSHGTTGGRGEAFF
once TRBJ1-1 TRBV5-1 . TGCGCCAGCTGGGACGAGGTAGGGACTGAAGCTTTCTTT CASWDEVGTEAFF
. TRBJ1-1 TRBV5-1 TRBD1 TGCGCCAGCAGCTTGAACCCGACAGGGGTTGACACTGAAGCTTTCTTT CASSLNPTGVDTEAFF
few TRBJ1-4 TRBV7-9 TRBD1 TGTGCCAGCAGCTTCGGACAGGAGGTCGAAAAACTGTTTTTT CASSFGQEVEKLFF
. TRBJ1-2 TRBV19 . TGTGCCAGTAGTATTCAGAATACCTATGGCTACACCTTC CASSIQNTYGYTF
. TRBJ1-1 TRBV13 . TGTGCCAGCAGCCGTCTCGGACAGATTGAAGCTTTCTTT CASSRLGQIEAFF
few TRBJ1-1 TRBV5-1 . TGCGCCAGCAGCACACGGGACTCCGCGAACACTGAAGCTTTCTTT CASSTRDSANTEAFF
. TRBJ1-2 TRBV19 . TGTGCCAGTAGTATCCGGGACACGGAGATCTATGGCTACACCTTC CASSIRDTEIYGYTF
. TRBJ2-7 TRBV6-5 . TGTGCCAGCAGTTACGACGACGAGCAGTACTTC CASSYDDEQYF
. TRBJ1-2 TRBV28 . TGTGCCAGCAGTTTAACCGACGGTTTAGGCTACACCTTC CASSLTDGLGYTF
hyperexpanded TRBJ1-4 TRBV20-1 . TGCAGTGCTAGTCGCGACAGCGCAACTAATGAAAAACTGTTTTTT CSASRDSATNEKLFF
. TRBJ1-2 TRBV5-6 . TGTGCCAGCAGCTTGCTGAGTTCAGCTAACTATGGCTACACCTTC CASSLLSSANYGYTF
. TRBJ1-6 TRBV10-3 TRBD1 TGTGCCATCAGAGACAGGGAGGGAGGTTCACCCCTCCACTTT CAIRDREGGSPLHF
medium-sized TRBJ1-2 TRBV27 . TGTGCCAGCAGTTTATCAGGCAGGGAAGGGTATGGCTACACCTTC CASSLSGREGYGYTF
. TRBJ2-2 TRBV18 . TGTGCCAGCTCACGAGCTAACACCGGGGAGCTGTTTTTT CASSRANTGELFF
. TRBJ2-3 TRBV30 TRBD2 TGTGCCTGGAGTGTACTTCGAATTGTCGGGGGGGCCGATACGCAGTATTTT CAWSVLRIVGGADTQYF
. TRBJ1-5 TRBV5-1 . TGCGCCAGCAGCACTACAGGAGGCCAGCCCCAGCATTTT CASSTTGGQPQHF
. TRBJ2-3 TRBV2 TRBD2 TGTGCCAGCACGCCCCGCGGGGGGGCCGCAGATACGCAGTATTTT CASTPRGGAADTQYF
few TRBJ1-5 TRBV2 TRBD1 TGTGCCAGCAGTCGGGACAGGGTAGGTAGCAATCAGCCCCAGCATTTT CASSRDRVGSNQPQHF
few TRBJ1-2 TRBV2 . TGTGCCAGCAACAAGGATATGACAGGCGAGTATGGCTACACCTTC CASNKDMTGEYGYTF
. TRBJ2-2 TRBV7-6 . TGTGCCAGCAGCTTACGGACCGGGGACACCGGGGAGCTGTTTTTT CASSLRTGDTGELFF
. TRBJ2-6 TRBV7-3 . TGTGCCAGCAGCTTAAGCCGGTCGGCCAACGTCCTGACTTTC CASSLSRSANVLTF
. TRBJ2-1 TRBV6-6 TRBD2 TGTGCCAGCAGTCCCTCCTTACTAGCGGGGGGGCAAGGTGAGCAGTTCTTC CASSPSLLAGGQGEQFF
. TRBJ2-1 TRBV5-1 . TGCGCCAGCAGCTTGCTTCTCGCTTCGGTTGGTGAGCAGTTCTTC CASSLLLASVGEQFF
. TRBJ1-5 TRBV7-2 . TGTGCCAGCAGCTTGTGGGTGGGGGGCAATCAGCCCCAGCATTTT CASSLWVGGNQPQHF
. TRBJ2-3 TRBV19 . TGTGCCAGTAGTCCACGCACCTCGGCAGGGGCCCCCAGTAGTTTAAGAGATACGCAGTATTTT CASSPRTSAGAPSSLRDTQYF
medium-sized TRBJ1-3 TRBV9 . TGTGCCAGCAGCTTACAACAAGGGGTCGGAAACACCATATATTTT CASSLQQGVGNTIYF
. TRBJ2-1 TRBV7-9 TRBD2 TGTGCCAGCAGCTTAGCGGGCGGGGGGTCTCAGGGCTCCTACAATGAGCAGTTCTTC CASSLAGGGSQGSYNEQFF
medium-sized TRBJ2-1 TRBV28 . TGTGCCAGCAGTTTCGAGTACAATGAGCAGTTCTTC CASSFEYNEQFF
. TRBJ2-2 TRBV5-1 . TGCGCCAGCAGCGCTTTAGGAGGGACGAACACCGGGGAGCTGTTTTTT CASSALGGTNTGELFF
few TRBJ1-2 TRBV29-1 TRBD1 TGCAGCGTTCACAGGGGTAACTATGGCTACACCTTC CSVHRGNYGYTF
. TRBJ2-1 TRBV18 . TGTGCCAGCTCACCCGGCGCAGGGGTAGGTAATGAGCAGTTCTTC CASSPGAGVGNEQFF
few TRBJ1-1 TRBV10-3 . TGTGCCATCAGTGAGGAGGGGGTCCCGAACACTGAAGCTTTCTTT CAISEEGVPNTEAFF
. TRBJ1-4 TRBV6-5 TRBD1 TGTGCCAGCAGTTACGGCCAGGGGGGCGAAAAACTGTTTTTT CASSYGQGGEKLFF
. TRBJ2-7 TRBV18 . TGTGCCAGCTCACCAACGACCTACGAGCAGTACTTC CASSPTTYEQYF
. TRBJ1-1 TRBV5-1 TRBD1 TGCGCCAGCAGCGTAATAACAGGGGGGAACACTGAAGCTTTCTTT CASSVITGGNTEAFF
. TRBJ1-1 TRBV18 . TGTGCCAGCTCCCGAGCGGGTTCTGACAGGCGCCTAATGAACACTGAAGCTTTCTTT CASSRAGSDRRLMNTEAFF
. TRBJ2-1 TRBV15 TRBD2 TGTGCCACCAGCACCGGGACTAGCGAAACTAACTACAATGAGCAGTTCTTC CATSTGTSETNYNEQFF
. TRBJ2-7 TRBV5-1 TRBD2 TGCGCCAGCAGCCCCAGCGGGGGGGCTTCCTACGAGCAGTACTTC CASSPSGGASYEQYF
once TRBJ1-3 TRBV5-1 . TGCGCCAGCAGCTTGGCCGTGAGCTCTGGAAACACCATATATTTT CASSLAVSSGNTIYF
. TRBJ2-5 TRBV7-3 TRBD2 TGTGCCAGCAGCCAGATGACTAGCGGGGTTGAGACCCAGTACTTC CASSQMTSGVETQYF
. TRBJ1-1 TRBV5-1 TRBD1 TGCGCCAGCAGCTTGGGTCAGGGGGCGCGGACTGAAGCTTTCTTT CASSLGQGARTEAFF
. TRBJ2-5 TRBV7-8 . TGTGCCAGCTCACGGACATCCCAAGAGACCCAGTACTTC CASSRTSQETQYF
. TRBJ1-2 TRBV7-8 . TGTGCCAGCAGCTTAGGTTTCTCTAACTATGGCTACACCTTC CASSLGFSNYGYTF
. TRBJ2-1 TRBV9 TRBD1 TGTGCCAGCAGCGTCGGGACAGGGGGCTACAATGAGCAGTTCTTC CASSVGTGGYNEQFF
. TRBJ2-1 TRBV30 . TGTGGGGGTGCAGGGAAAGGTGTAAATGAGCAGTTCTTC CGGAGKGVNEQFF
. TRBJ2-5 TRBV9 . TGTGCCAGCAGCGTCGCGGACCAAGAGACCCAGTACTTC CASSVADQETQYF
. TRBJ2-1 TRBV5-6 TRBD2 TGTGCCAGCAGCTTGCCTAGCGGGGTGAATGAGCAGTTCTTC CASSLPSGVNEQFF
. TRBJ1-2 TRBV16 . TGTGCCAGCAGCCAATCGGGGGTTAGCGGCGGCTACACCTTC CASSQSGVSGGYTF
medium-sized TRBJ1-1 TRBV7-2 . TGTGCCAGCAGCCTAACAGGGCCGAAGTCGGAAGCTTTCTTT CASSLTGPKSEAFF
. TRBJ2-2 TRBV5-1 TRBD1 TGCGCCAGCAGCTTCTCAGGGGGCGGCACCGGGGAGCTGTTTTTT CASSFSGGGTGELFF
. TRBJ1-6 TRBV3-1/TRBV3-2 . TGTGCCAGCAGCCACAAGCGTCCCATCATACATCATAATTCACCCCTCCACTTT CASSHKRPIIHHNSPLHF
. TRBJ1-1 TRBV5-1 . TGCGCCAGCAGCCTCAGGGGTAGGGGCACTGAAGCTTTCTTT CASSLRGRGTEAFF